The 12 T cell receptor beta chains in this list originate from one sample, sequenced in a study of shared clonotypes between healthy human individuals. Terminally differentiated effector memory CD45RA+ cells were left out of the naive CD8 fraction, which was CD45RO-negative and positively selected for CCR7. Profiling relied on immunoSEQ multiplex PCR, and the TCRdb table lists in-frame clones only, not all of them. The data show about 2 million clones, with around 96% seen just once and around 1.1% held by the top ten. Sample: naive CD8+ T cells sorted from blood. All receptors derive from a man aged 18 to 30 in good health.

This clone came up once. V gene TRBV7-9 combines with J gene TRBJ1-1, with unresolved D. The CDR3 has 14 amino acids. CDR1 is SEHNR and CDR2 is FQNEAQ in the germline V gene (reference sequence). Trimming stripped 2 bases from V and 2 bases from J, with 9 bases between. CDR3 nucleotide sequence: TGTGCCAGCAGCTTAATGGAGAGAAACACTGAAGCTTTCTTT. Its translation is CASSLMERNTEAFF. The whole variable domain, remainder taken from reference TRBV7-9 and TRBJ1-1, is DTGVSQNPRHKITKRGQNVTFRCDPISEHNRLYWYRQTLGQGPEFLTYFQNEAQLEKSRLLSDRFSAERPKGSFSTLEIQRTEQGDSAMYLCASSLMERNTEAFFGQGTRLTVV.

The count of this clone is one. The V call is TRBV29-1, the J call TRBJ2-7; D call uncertain. Germline assignment: CDR1 SQVTM and CDR2 ANQGSEA. The CDR3 is made up of 13 amino acids. Trimming left V 3 bases short and J 3 bases short, with 12 bases between. The CDR3 nucleotides are TGCAGCGTTGAGGGTGTCTCTGACTACGAGCAGTACTTC. This encodes CSVEGVSDYEQYF.

The rearrangement joins TRBV5-1 to TRBJ2-5, with 8 positions matching TRBD1. V was clipped by 6 bases and J by 5 bases; unmatched bases: 6. This CDR3 comprises 13 residues. CDR1 is SGHRS and CDR2 is YFSETQ in the germline V gene. CDR3 sequence (DNA): TGCGCCAGCAACCTGGACAGGGTTGAGACCCAGTACTTC. The encoded protein is CASNLDRVETQYF.

The chain recombines TRBV9 with TRBJ2-5; no clear D. The V end was cut by 0 bases, the J end by 1 base, with 10 bases between. Germline V gene data show CDR1 as SGDLS and CDR2 as YYNGEE. The CDR3 covers 15 residues. CDR3 region: CASSVAGGIQETQYF. The DNA for the CDR3 is TGTGCCAGCAGCGTAGCTGGCGGAATCCAAGAGACCCAGTACTTC.

This clone was seen once. The chain has TRBV27 and TRBJ2-3; D remains unclear. The CDR3 extends over 15 amino acids. From germline, CDR1 is MNHEY and CDR2 SMNVEV (reference sequence). Trimming cost V 0 bases and J 2 bases, with 9 bases left between them. The CDR3 protein is CASSLSLQHTDTQYF. The CDR3, as DNA: TGTGCCAGCAGTTTATCGCTACAGCACACAGATACGCAGTATTTT.

Turning to this clone: Within the sample, other DNA sequences also encode this same CDR3. The chain has TRBV15 and TRBJ1-1, with D tentatively TRBD1 (5 bases). Germline V gene data show CDR1 as LNHNV and CDR2 as YYDKDF (reference sequence). Trimming took off 0 bases at V and 5 bases at J, with 7 bases between the two ends. The CDR3 covers 13 residues. The chain's CDR3 is CATSRERGTEAFF. As DNA, the CDR3 is TGTGCCACCAGCAGAGAACGGGGGACTGAAGCTTTCTTT.

This sequence joins TRBV6-5 and TRBJ2-1; unclear D gene. V was trimmed by 0 bases and J by 3 bases, leaving 12 bases between them. The length of the CDR3 is 16 residues. Germline CDR1 is MNHEY and CDR2 is SVGAGI. CDR3 region: CASSYSVGEVYNEQFF. The CDR3 coding sequence is TGTGCCAGCAGTTACTCTGTCGGTGAGGTCTACAATGAGCAGTTCTTC.

This clone has just one count. V gene TRBV5-8 combines with J gene TRBJ1-1; D gene unclear. In germline, CDR1 is SGHTS, CDR2 YDEGEE. CDR3 length: 12 amino acids. The germline V and J ends were trimmed by 0 bases and 5 bases, with 5 bases remaining between them. Here the CDR3 DNA reads TGTGCCAGCAGCTTGGGGAGGACTGAAGCTTTCTTT. Its translation is CASSLGRTEAFF. Full variable domain (remainder filled in from reference TRBV5-8 and TRBJ1-1): EAGVTQSPTHLIKTRGQQATLRCSPISGHTSVYWYQQALGLGLQFLLWYDEGEERNRGNFPPRFSGRQFPNYSSELNVNALELEDSALYLCASSLGRTEAFFGQGTRLTVV.

The chain has TRBV7-2 and TRBJ2-7; 9 bases line up with TRBD2. Germline V gives CDR1 SGHTA, CDR2 FQGNSA. J was trimmed by 2 bases and V by 5 bases; bases with no gene match: 7. The CDR3 spans 15 residues. The CDR3 DNA is TGTGCCAGCAGCCTGTTAGCGGGAGAGGCCTACGAGCAGTACTTC. Translation: CASSLLAGEAYEQYF.

The chain has TRBV2 and TRBJ2-1, with D maybe TRBD1 (6 bases). The CDR3 has 14 amino acids. The germline gives CDR1 SNHLY, CDR2 FYNNEI. V lost 9 bases, J lost 0 bases, and 12 bases lay in between. The CDR3 DNA reads TGTGCCAGTTGGACAGATAGCTCCTACAATGAGCAGTTCTTC. It codes for CASWTDSSYNEQFF.

The genes are TRBV7-9 and TRBJ2-2; possibly TRBD1 or TRBD2 for D (5 bases each). The CDR3 is 15 amino acids. Trimming left V 7 bases short and J 6 bases short, with 18 bases between. Germline CDR1 reads SEHNR; CDR2 reads FQNEAQ (reference sequence). The CDR3 nucleotides read TGTGCCAGCACCCTAAGGGGTCCCGGGGCCGGGGAGCTGTTTTTT. Translating gives CASTLRGPGAGELFF. The whole variable domain, filled in from reference TRBV7-9 and TRBJ2-2, reads DTGVSQNPRHKITKRGQNVTFRCDPISEHNRLYWYRQTLGQGPEFLTYFQNEAQLEKSRLLSDRFSAERPKGSFSTLEIQRTEQGDSAMYLCASTLRGPGAGELFFGEGSRLTVL.

This clone was observed a single time. The chain employs TRBV4-3 and TRBJ2-5; TRBD2 agrees at 14 bases. J gave up 4 bases and V 0 bases, and 4 bases lay outside the gene matches. The CDR3 spans 17 residues. Germline-derived CDR1 and CDR2 are LGHNA and YSLEER. CDR3 region: CASSQEPGTSGRETQYF. Written as DNA, the CDR3 is TGCGCCAGCAGCCAAGAGCCCGGGACTAGCGGGAGAGAGACCCAGTACTTC.